This entry is about one TCR beta chain. This sample stems from a study of Ad26.COV2.S vaccination and SARS-CoV-2 variants. Germline CDR1 is LGHDT and CDR2 is YNNKEL (reference sequence). V was clipped by 1 base and J by 10 bases; unmatched bases: 4. The CDR3 consists of 13 residues. The treatment here: roughly 18 received Ad26.COV2.S at low or high dose, single or two shots; about 5 received placebo; per-sample allocation not given. The study sampled participants on day 63 after the first vaccine or placebo injection. This table comes from immunoSEQ multiplex PCR, and its TCRdb copy is limited to in-frame clones, with some not included. The table lists about 460,000 clones, 80% to 90% of them singletons.

This TCR derives from a person between 18 and 59 years old who received the Ad26.COV2.S COVID-19 vaccine or a placebo. V usage is TRBV3-1 (or the pseudogene TRBV3-2) and J usage is TRBJ2-1; 7 nucleotides align to TRBD2. This specimen consisted of peripheral blood, obtained in a trial of Ad26.COV2.S vaccine versus placebo. The CDR3 DNA is TGTGCCAGCAGCCAAGCCGGGGACTACGAGCAGTTCTTC. The encoded protein is CASSQAGDYEQFF.